This T cell receptor beta chain was sequenced in a study of T cells after yellow fever vaccination (dated 2019 in TCRdb). Study-level background: The SMART-Seq v4 Ultra Low Input RNA kit was used to prepare libraries from fractions with low cell numbers. Bulk TCR alpha and beta repertoires were sequenced longitudinally to track T-cell clones before and after primary and booster YFV17D yellow fever vaccination. Two healthy male donors, one aged 18 to 29 and one aged 30 to 40 years, made up the cohort. Blood samples were taken at several timepoints before and after primary and secondary immunization, and bulk PBMC replicates and cell subsets were isolated. Overall results and qualifications from the work: Because abundant contaminating clonotypes from the bulk population could be contained in FACS-sorted repertoires, computational filtering was required. Because the study included only two donors, the extent to which the findings can be generalized is limited. After the booster, most of the clones that had expanded following primary vaccination were detected again (approximately 96% of CD4 and around 88% of CD8), which suggests that memory was broadly maintained. A small fraction of clonotypes showed up in both the CD4 and CD8 compartments, probably as a result of convergent recombination. The secondary T-cell response was found to be weaker but faster than the primary response, with a peak reached on day 5 rather than on day 15.

This sample's treatment or condition label indicates: live attenuated yellow fever vaccine strain. PBMCs were isolated from peripheral blood using a standard Ficoll-Paque protocol. Dynabeads CD4 and CD8 positive selection kits were used to isolate CD4 and CD8 T-cell fractions. TriZol was used to extract RNA from bulk PBMCs, from CD4 and CD8 fractions, and from dextramer-positive and dextramer-negative fractions. Ten or more counts support this clonotype. Its antigen is not yet known. No clone much larger than this one lies a single base away; base qualities are absent. Synthesis of TCR cDNA relied on 5'RACE template switching, a step that introduced a universal primer site along with unique molecular identifiers. Priming for cDNA synthesis came from both the TCR alpha and TCR beta constant segments. Library amplification involved two PCR steps, and the second step added sample barcodes and sequencing adapters. Sequencing of libraries was performed on Illumina HiSeq 2500 (2x100 bp) or NovaSeq (2x150 bp). As for how the authors treated the data: Demultiplexing of reads and collapsing into UMI consensus sequences were performed with MIGEC, and V(D)J alignment was carried out with MiXCR. Vaccine-responding clonotypes were defined with edgeR using replicate PBMC samples, requiring FDR below 0.01 and a log2 fold change above 5 up to day 15. Each bulk clonotype was labeled CD4 or CD8 based on which sequenced repertoire, CD4 or CD8, contained the clonotype at higher abundance. The public sequencing data were trimmed at Q25 with fastp and processed into clonotypes with MiXCR by TCRdb, which kept only in-frame beta chains. Every CDR3 protein is listed once, alongside the most common genes and DNA of its rows. These V and J calls rely on TCRdb rather than the paper's analysis. This sample lists roughly 79,000 distinct CDR3 sequences; under 9.5% were detected once. Together, the top ten hold over 25% of the sample.

Trimming costs V 7 bases and J 3 bases, and their ends lie 15 bases apart. The CDR3 spans 14 residues, from the cysteine through the phenylalanine. Only CDR3 DNA remains: 42 bases, in frame from the first base. This sequence was found in a young man who received the YFV17D yellow fever vaccine. The source material was CD8+ T cells sorted from PBMCs, sampled more than 8 days after the first yellow fever vaccination. The chain is made from TRBV12-3 or TRBV12-4 and TRBJ1-1; the D gene cannot be named for sure. The bases read TGTGCCAGCACGCTCTCGGGGTCTGACACTGAAGCTTTCTTT. This sequence encodes CASTLSGSDTEAFF.